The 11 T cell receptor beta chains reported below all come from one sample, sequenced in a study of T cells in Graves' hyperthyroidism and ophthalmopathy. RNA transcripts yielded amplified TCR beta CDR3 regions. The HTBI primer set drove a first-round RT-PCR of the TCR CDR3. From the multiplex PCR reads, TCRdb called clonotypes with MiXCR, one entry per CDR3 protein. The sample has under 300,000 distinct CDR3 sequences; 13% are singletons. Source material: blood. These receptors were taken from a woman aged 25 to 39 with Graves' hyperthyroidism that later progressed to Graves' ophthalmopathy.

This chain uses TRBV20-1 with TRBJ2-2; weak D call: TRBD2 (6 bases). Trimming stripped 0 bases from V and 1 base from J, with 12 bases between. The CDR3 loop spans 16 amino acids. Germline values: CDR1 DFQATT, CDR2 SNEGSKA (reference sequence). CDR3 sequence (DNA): TGCAGTGCTAGAGATCGGGCTAGCGAGAACACCGGGGAGCTGTTTTTT. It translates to CSARDRASENTGELFF.

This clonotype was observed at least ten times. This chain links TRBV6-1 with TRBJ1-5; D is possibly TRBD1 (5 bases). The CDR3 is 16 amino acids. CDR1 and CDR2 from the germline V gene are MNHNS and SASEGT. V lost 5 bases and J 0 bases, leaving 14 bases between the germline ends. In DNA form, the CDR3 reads TGTGCCAGCAGTTGGCAGGGACCGATTAGCAATCAGCCCCAGCATTTT. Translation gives CASSWQGPISNQPQHF.

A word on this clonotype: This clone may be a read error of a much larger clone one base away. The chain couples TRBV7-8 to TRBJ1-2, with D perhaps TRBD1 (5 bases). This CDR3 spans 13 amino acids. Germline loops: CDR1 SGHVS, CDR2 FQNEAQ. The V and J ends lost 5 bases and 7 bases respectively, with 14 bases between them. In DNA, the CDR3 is TGTGCCAGCAGCCCTGGGACCGCTCTTGGCTACACCTTC. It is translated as CASSPGTALGYTF.

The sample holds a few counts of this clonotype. As DNA, the CDR3 is TGTGCCAGCAGTCAGTCGTGGCCCCAGTACTTC. This codes for CASSQSWPQYF. The J gene is TRBJ2-5, the V gene TRBV6-2 or TRBV6-3; D gene uncertain. V lost 5 bases and J 9 bases, leaving 10 bases between the germline ends. Germline V gene data show CDR1 as MNHEY and CDR2 as SVGEGT. CDR3 size: 11 residues.

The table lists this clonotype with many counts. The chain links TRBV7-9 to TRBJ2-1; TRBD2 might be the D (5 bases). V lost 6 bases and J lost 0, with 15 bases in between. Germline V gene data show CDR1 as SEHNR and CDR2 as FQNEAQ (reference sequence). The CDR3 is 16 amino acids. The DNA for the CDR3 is TGTGCCAGCAGTTATACGGACGGAGGCTCCTACAATGAGCAGTTCTTC. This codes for CASSYTDGGSYNEQFF.

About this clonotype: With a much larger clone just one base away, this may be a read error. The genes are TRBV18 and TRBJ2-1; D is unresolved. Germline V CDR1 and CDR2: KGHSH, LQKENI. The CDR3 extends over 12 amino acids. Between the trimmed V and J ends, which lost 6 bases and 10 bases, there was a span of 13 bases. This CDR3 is CASSQDRDEQFF. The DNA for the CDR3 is TGTGCCAGCTCCCAGGACCGCGACGAGCAGTTCTTC.

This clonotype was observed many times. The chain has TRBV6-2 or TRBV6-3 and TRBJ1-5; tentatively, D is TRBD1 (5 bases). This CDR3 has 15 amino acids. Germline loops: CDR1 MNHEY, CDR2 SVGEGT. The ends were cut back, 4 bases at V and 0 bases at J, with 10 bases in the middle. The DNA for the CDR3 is TGTGCCAGCAGTTTCGGGACGGCTAGCAATCAGCCCCAGCATTTT. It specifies CASSFGTASNQPQHF.

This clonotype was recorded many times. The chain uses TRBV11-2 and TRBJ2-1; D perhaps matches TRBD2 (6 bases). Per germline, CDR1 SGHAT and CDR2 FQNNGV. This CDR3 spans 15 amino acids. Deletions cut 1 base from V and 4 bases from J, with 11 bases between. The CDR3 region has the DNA TGTGCCAGCAGCTTAGGAACGGGAGTGTACAATGAGCAGTTCTTC. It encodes CASSLGTGVYNEQFF. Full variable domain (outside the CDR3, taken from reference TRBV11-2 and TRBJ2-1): EAGVAQSPRYKIIEKRQSVAFWCNPISGHATLYWYQQILGQGPKLLIQFQNNGVVDDSQLPKDRFSAERLKGVDSTLKIQPAKLEDSAVYLCASSLGTGVYNEQFFGPGTRLTVL.

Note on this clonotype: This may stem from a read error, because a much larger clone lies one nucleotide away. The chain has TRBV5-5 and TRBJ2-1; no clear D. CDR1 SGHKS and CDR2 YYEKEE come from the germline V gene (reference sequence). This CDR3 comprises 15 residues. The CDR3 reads CASSLYESITNGQFF. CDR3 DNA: TGTGCCAGCAGCTTGTATGAATCGATTACCAATGGGCAGTTCTTC. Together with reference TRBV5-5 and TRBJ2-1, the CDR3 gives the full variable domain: DAGVTQSPTHLIKTRGQQVTLRCSPISGHKSVSWYQQVLGQGPQFIFQYYEKEERGRGNFPDRFSARQFPNYSSELNVNALLLGDSALYLCASSLYESITNGQFFGPGTRLTVL.

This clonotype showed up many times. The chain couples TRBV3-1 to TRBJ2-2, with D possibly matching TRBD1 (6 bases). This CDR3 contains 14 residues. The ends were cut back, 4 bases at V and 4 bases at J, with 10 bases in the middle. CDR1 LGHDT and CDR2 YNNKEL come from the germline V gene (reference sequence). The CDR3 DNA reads TGTGCCAGCAGCCCCATGGGGGCCACCGGGGAGCTGTTTTTT. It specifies CASSPMGATGELFF.

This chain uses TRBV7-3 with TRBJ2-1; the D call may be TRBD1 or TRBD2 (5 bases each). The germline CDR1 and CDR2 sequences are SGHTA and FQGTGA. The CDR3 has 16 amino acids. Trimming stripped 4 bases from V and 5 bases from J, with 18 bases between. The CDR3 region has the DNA TGTGCCAGCAGCTCCTCCGTCGGGACCGTCAACAATGAGCAGTTCTTC. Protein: CASSSSVGTVNNEQFF. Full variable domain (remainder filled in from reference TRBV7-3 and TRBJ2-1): GAGVSQTPSNKVTEKGKYVELRCDPISGHTALYWYRQSLGQGPEFLIYFQGTGAADDSGLPNDRFFAVRPEGSVSTLKIQRTERGDSAVYLCASSSSVGTVNNEQFFGPGTRLTVL.